The sample holds a few counts of the clone carrying this T cell receptor (beta chain). Its target is not known. Trimming stripped 5 bases from V and 5 bases from J, with 13 bases between. Germline lookup yields CDR1 KGHSH and CDR2 LQKENI. The CDR3 is made up of 13 amino acids. The sample is drawn from a study of beta chain features in type 1 diabetes. Overall study context: Examination of sorted cells across all samples involved 100 million or so cells. Notes on the study in general: Within each of all four CD4+ subsets, Type 1 diabetes patients had TCRB CDR3s that were moderately but significantly shorter. Since sequencing was performed on cDNA, cells with high TCR expression could be over-represented. The naive, central memory and Treg TCRB repertoires looked more alike in patients than they did in healthy donors. Whether HLA type affects TCRB rearrangement stayed undetermined in the present work.

Investigators reverse transcribed all isolated RNA, so they sequenced expressed TCRB transcripts. Sequencing used immunoSEQ multiplex PCR; TCRdb keeps in-frame clones, though not all of them. Among a few hundred thousand clones, 13% were seen once, and the ten largest hold roughly 0.015%. The chain uses TRBV18 and TRBJ2-7; tentatively, D is TRBD1 (6 bases). The material sequenced was naive CD4+ T cells from blood. This receptor was identified in a woman between 18 and 29 years old with type 1 diabetes. The chain's CDR3 is CASSDRDTNEQYF. In nucleotides, the CDR3 is TGTGCCAGCTCAGACCGGGACACCAACGAGCAGTACTTC.